The 26 T cell receptor beta chains given below trace back to one sample, sequenced in a study of PD-L1 blockade in urothelial cancer. Sequencing used immunoSEQ multiplex PCR; TCRdb keeps in-frame clones, though not all of them. This sample has approximately 120,000 clones, with more than 75% found just once. Time point reported: peripheral blood 6 weeks after treatment start. The sequenced sample was PBMCs, obtained around atezolizumab (anti-PD-L1) treatment. The receptor set was obtained from a man aged 45-65 years with urothelial cancer.

This chain connects TRBV7-9 to TRBJ2-5; 7 bases are shared with TRBD1. In germline, CDR1 is SEHNR, CDR2 FQNEAQ (reference sequence). The CDR3 loop spans 15 amino acids. With 1 base clipped from V and 5 bases from J, the junction kept 7 bases outside the gene matches. The CDR3, as DNA: TGTGCCAGCAGCTTAGAAGGGACAGCTAGGGAGACCCAGTACTTC. Translation: CASSLEGTARETQYF.

The chain couples TRBV7-2 to TRBJ2-3; 11 bases are a match to TRBD1. The germline CDR1 and CDR2 sequences are SGHTA and FQGNSA. The CDR3 is 17 residues long. The ends lost 3 bases at V and 3 bases at J; junction bases unmatched: 8. CDR3 nucleotides: TGTGCCAGCAGCTTGCACTCCGGGACAGGGGGTACAGATACGCAGTATTTT. It encodes CASSLHSGTGGTDTQYF.

This chain links TRBV6-4 with TRBJ2-3; 13 bases line up with TRBD2. This CDR3 has 20 residues. V lost 2 bases to trimming and J lost 1 base; unmatched junction nucleotides: 12. CDR1 and CDR2 from the germline V gene are MRHNA and SNTAGT. CDR3 loop: CASSDGLAGVETNGTDTQYF. For the CDR3, the DNA is TGTGCCAGCAGTGACGGACTAGCGGGAGTCGAAACGAACGGCACAGATACGCAGTATTTT.

CDR3 region: CASSLSGQSYSNQPQHF. In DNA form, the CDR3 reads TGTGCCAGCAGTTTATCGGGACAGAGTTATAGCAATCAGCCCCAGCATTTT. The rearrangement links TRBV27 to TRBJ1-5; 7 bases align to TRBD1. Trimming took 0 bases from V and 0 from J; bases not matched to a gene: 5. Germline V gene sequence: CDR1 MNHEY, CDR2 SMNVEV (reference sequence). The CDR3 consists of 17 residues.

Concerning this clone itself: At one end, the junction sequence differs from germline, possibly due to a read error. The J gene is TRBJ2-2, the V gene TRBV7-7; 9 nucleotides line up with TRBD1. The CDR3 is 15 amino acids. Germline V gene sequence: CDR1 SSHAT, CDR2 FNYEAQ (reference sequence). CDR3 coding DNA: TGTGCTAGCAGCTTAGGGACAGGGAACCCCGGGGAGCTGTTTTTT. Its translation is CASSLGTGNPGELFF. Complete variable domain (other parts from reference TRBV7-7 and TRBJ2-2): GAGVSQSPRYKVTKRGQDVTLRCDPISSHATLYWYQQALGQGPEFLTYFNYEAQPDKSGLPSDRFSAERPEGSISTLTIQRTEQRDSAMYRCASSLGTGNPGELFFGEGSRLTVL.

This chain joins TRBV7-8 and TRBJ1-5, with no clear D. CDR3 length: 14 residues. The germline gives CDR1 SGHVS, CDR2 FQNEAQ. Trimming pared 1 base from V and 4 bases from J, leaving 8 bases between. The CDR3 region is CASSLGGGNQPQHF. In DNA, the CDR3 is TGTGCCAGCAGCTTAGGAGGCGGAAATCAGCCCCAGCATTTT.

This clone was recorded a few times. V is TRBV2 and J is TRBJ1-1; TRBD1 agrees at 7 bases. Germline V gene data show CDR1 as SNHLY and CDR2 as FYNNEI. CDR3 size: 12 residues. V shed 8 bases and J 1 base; nucleotides not matched to a gene: 1. The CDR3 sequence is CASRQGNTEAFF. In nucleotides, the CDR3 is TGTGCCAGCCGACAGGGGAACACTGAAGCTTTCTTT.

In this sample, this clone turned up a few times. The gene calls are TRBV9 and TRBJ2-7, with 10 bases identical to TRBD1. The germline gives CDR1 SGDLS, CDR2 YYNGEE. Trimming took 3 bases from V and 5 from J; bases not matched to a gene: 5. This CDR3 has 14 amino acids. The CDR3, as DNA: TGTGCCAGCAGCGATGGGACAGGGGTGGACGAGCAGTACTTC. Its translation is CASSDGTGVDEQYF.

The chain has TRBV15 and TRBJ2-3; no reliable D call. Deletions cut 0 bases from V and 3 bases from J, with 13 bases between. The CDR3 totals 16 residues. Germline CDR1 is LNHNV and CDR2 is YYDKDF (reference sequence). The CDR3: CATSREVSHGTDTQYF. CDR3 sequence (DNA): TGTGCCACCAGCAGAGAAGTTAGTCACGGGACAGATACGCAGTATTTT.

The J gene is TRBJ2-7, the V gene TRBV6-5; 8 nucleotides agree with TRBD2. Per the germline V gene, CDR1 is MNHEY and CDR2 is SVGAGI. Losses at the gene ends were 6 bases for V and 3 bases for J; bases not matched to a gene: 10. The CDR3 is 15 residues long. The CDR3 DNA follows: TGTGCCAGCAGAGCAACTAGCGGCGGAGTCTACGAGCAGTACTTC. This encodes CASRATSGGVYEQYF.

The chain combines TRBV2 with TRBJ1-4; 9 bases are a match to TRBD1. The CDR3 sequence is 18 residues long. V was clipped by 6 bases and J by 4 bases; unmatched bases: 15. The germline V gene encodes CDR1 SNHLY and CDR2 FYNNEI. The CDR3: CASSTTVGTGSDNEKLFF. The CDR3 DNA reads TGTGCCAGCAGCACTACAGTCGGGACAGGGTCGGATAATGAAAAACTGTTTTTT.

This chain uses TRBV6-1 with TRBJ2-5; a weak D match, TRBD1 (6 bases). Germline-derived CDR1 and CDR2 are MNHNS and SASEGT. V shed 11 bases and J shed 2 bases, with 15 bases lying between them. The CDR3 has 13 residues. The CDR3 bases are TGTGCCTGCACATGGACAGAACAAGAGACCCAGTACTTC. Translation gives CACTWTEQETQYF.

The chain is built from TRBV5-1 and TRBJ1-4; D perhaps matches TRBD1 (5 bases). V lost 4 bases and J 7 bases, leaving 17 bases between the germline ends. The CDR3 consists of 15 residues. Germline CDR1 reads SGHRS; CDR2 reads YFSETQ. CDR3: CASSNSGGMGEKLFF. DNA of the CDR3: TGCGCCAGCAGCAATAGCGGGGGGATGGGTGAAAAACTGTTTTTT.

This clone was picked up a small number of times. The V and J genes are TRBV6-5 and TRBJ1-4; TRBD1 matches at 7 bases. The length of the CDR3 is 12 residues. The V and J ends lost 6 bases and 7 bases, in that order; junction bases with no gene match: 2. CDR1 is MNHEY and CDR2 is SVGAGI in the germline V gene. Written as DNA, the CDR3 is TGTGCCAGCAGGGACAGGTCTGAAAAACTGTTTTTT. Its protein is CASRDRSEKLFF.

The gene calls are TRBV9 and TRBJ2-5, with a tentative D call TRBD2 (6 bases). Gene TRBJ2-7 matches the end of the DNA better, so the J call may be wrong. The germline gives CDR1 SGDLS, CDR2 YYNGEE. CDR3 length equals 15 residues. The CDR3 is CASSPRGSGTYEQYF. Here the CDR3 DNA reads TGTGCCAGCAGCCCCCGTGGTAGCGGCACCTACGAGCAGTACTTC.

V is TRBV5-1 and J is TRBJ2-7, with D possibly matching TRBD1 (6 bases). This CDR3 has 15 residues. Looked up from germline, CDR1 is SGHRS and CDR2 is YFSETQ. Trimming left V 0 bases short and J 2 bases short, with 12 bases between. The CDR3 DNA follows: TGCGCCAGCAGCTTGGCTGACCAGGGGACCTACGAGCAGTACTTC. Protein: CASSLADQGTYEQYF.

This clone was counted once. J is TRBJ1-1 and V is TRBV6-1, with 7 bases identical to TRBD1. The CDR3 covers 11 residues. The V gene's germline CDR1 is MNHNS and CDR2 SASEGT. Trimming at V came to 8 bases and at J to 5 bases, leaving 2 bases not matched to a gene. In nucleotides, the CDR3 is TGTGCCAGCGCGGACAGGACTGAAGCTTTCTTT. This gives the protein CASADRTEAFF.

This chain links TRBV5-1 with TRBJ2-7; the D gene is possibly TRBD1 (5 bases). CDR3 size: 13 residues. Trimming stripped 5 bases from V and 2 bases from J, with 11 bases between. CDR1 SGHRS and CDR2 YFSETQ come from the germline V gene. The CDR3 DNA sequence: TGCGCCAGCAGTTTAAGGACAACCTACGAGCAGTACTTC. Encoded protein: CASSLRTTYEQYF.

The CDR3, as DNA: TGTGCCGGTAGACAGGATCATAACTATGGCTACACCTTC. Amino acid sequence: CAGRQDHNYGYTF. This chain links TRBV2 with TRBJ1-2; D is possibly TRBD1 (6 bases). V was cut by 11 bases and J by 1 base, with 14 bases left in between. Per the germline V gene, CDR1 is SNHLY and CDR2 is FYNNEI. The CDR3 contains 13 residues. Looking up the rest from reference TRBV2 and TRBJ1-2 gives the full variable domain: EPEVTQTPSHQVTQMGQEVILRCVPISNHLYFYWYRQILGQKVEFLVSFYNNEISEKSEIFDDQFSVERPDGSNFTLKIRSTKLEDSAMYFCAGRQDHNYGYTFGSGTRLTVV.

This chain uses TRBV27 with TRBJ1-1, with D unresolved. Trimming cost V 5 bases and J 1 base, with 14 bases left between them. The germline CDR1 and CDR2 sequences are MNHEY and SMNVEV (reference sequence). This CDR3 has 15 amino acids. The CDR3 sequence: CASSPSIRQNTEAFF. As DNA, the CDR3 is TGTGCCAGCAGTCCGTCCATCCGACAGAACACTGAAGCTTTCTTT.

V usage is TRBV5-1 and J usage is TRBJ2-5; TRBD2 aligns across 13 bases. Germline CDR1 and CDR2: SGHRS and YFSETQ. Trimming took 3 bases from V and 3 from J; bases not matched to a gene: 5. The CDR3 runs to 16 residues. The CDR3 is CASSSGLAGVEETQYF. In DNA form, the CDR3 reads TGCGCCAGCAGCTCTGGACTAGCGGGAGTCGAAGAGACCCAGTACTTC.

This clone was detected once. This chain connects TRBV2 to TRBJ2-3; 13 bases fit TRBD2. This CDR3 spans 14 amino acids. Losses at the gene ends were 4 bases for V and 9 bases for J; bases not matched to a gene: 4. Germline CDR1 and CDR2: SNHLY and FYNNEI. The CDR3 loop reads CASSVTSGRDTQYF. DNA of the CDR3: TGTGCCAGCAGTGTAACTAGCGGGAGGGACACGCAGTATTTT.

The chain links TRBV10-3 to TRBJ1-2, with D maybe TRBD1 (6 bases). Germline V CDR1 and CDR2: ENHRY, SYGVKD. Trimming removed 0 bases from V and 6 bases from J, with 17 bases in between. The CDR3 loop spans 16 amino acids. The CDR3 nucleotides are TGTGCCATCAGTGAGTCGAATCGGGCAGGGGAACATGGCTACACCTTC. Its protein is CAISESNRAGEHGYTF.

The chain combines TRBV7-2 with TRBJ2-1; D gene unclear. The CDR3 is made up of 15 amino acids. The germline V gene has CDR1 SGHTA and CDR2 FQGNSA. V was trimmed by 2 bases and J by 2 bases, leaving 10 bases between them. In nucleotides, the CDR3 is TGTGCCAGCAGCTTACATCCGGGTACCTACAATGAGCAGTTCTTC. It is translated as CASSLHPGTYNEQFF.

The chain links TRBV25-1 to TRBJ1-2; the match to TRBD1 covers 10 bases. Unmatched junction bases numbered 9, after V lost 10 bases and J lost 4 bases. This CDR3 region has 14 residues. Germline values: CDR1 MGHDK, CDR2 SYGVNS. CDR3 residues: CATATGGLVYGYTF. Here the CDR3 DNA reads TGTGCCACAGCGACAGGGGGCCTTGTCTATGGCTACACCTTC.

V gene TRBV27 combines with J gene TRBJ1-5, with TRBD1 matching 10 bases. Trimming at V came to 8 bases and at J to 2 bases, leaving 12 bases not matched to a gene. This CDR3 spans 17 amino acids. CDR1 and CDR2 from the germline V gene are MNHEY and SMNVEV (reference sequence). The CDR3 is CASGVGTGVRGNQPQHF. DNA of the CDR3: TGTGCCAGCGGTGTCGGGACAGGGGTTCGGGGCAATCAGCCCCAGCATTTT.